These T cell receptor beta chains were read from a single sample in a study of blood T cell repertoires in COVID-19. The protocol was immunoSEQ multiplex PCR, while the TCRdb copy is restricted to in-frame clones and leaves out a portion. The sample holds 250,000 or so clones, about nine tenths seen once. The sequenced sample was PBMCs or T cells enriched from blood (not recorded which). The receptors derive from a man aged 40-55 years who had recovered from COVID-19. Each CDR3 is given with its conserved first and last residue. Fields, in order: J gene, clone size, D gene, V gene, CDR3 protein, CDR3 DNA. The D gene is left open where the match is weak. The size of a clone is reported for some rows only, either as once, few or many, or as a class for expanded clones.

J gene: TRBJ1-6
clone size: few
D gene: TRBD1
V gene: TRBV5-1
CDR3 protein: CASSPQGTGTGSPLHF
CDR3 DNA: TGCGCCAGCAGCCCGCAAGGGACAGGGACGGGATCACCCCTCCACTTT

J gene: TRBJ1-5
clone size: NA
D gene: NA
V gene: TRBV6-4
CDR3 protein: CASTQEAGSNQPQHF
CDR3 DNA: TGTGCCAGCACCCAAGAGGCGGGTAGCAATCAGCCCCAGCATTTT

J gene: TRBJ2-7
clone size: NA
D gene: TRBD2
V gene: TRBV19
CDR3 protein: CASSIGGVGGGLYEQYF
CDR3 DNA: TGTGCCAGTAGTATAGGAGGGGTCGGCGGGGGGCTCTACGAGCAGTACTTC

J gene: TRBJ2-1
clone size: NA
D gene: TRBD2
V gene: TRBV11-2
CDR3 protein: CASSLDGGRGAEQFF
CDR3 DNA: TGTGCCAGCAGCTTAGATGGCGGGAGGGGCGCTGAGCAGTTCTTC

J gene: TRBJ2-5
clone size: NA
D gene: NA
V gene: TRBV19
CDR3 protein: CASSIRPRVRETQYF
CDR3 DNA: TGTGCCAGTAGTATCCGCCCCAGGGTACGAGAGACCCAGTACTTC

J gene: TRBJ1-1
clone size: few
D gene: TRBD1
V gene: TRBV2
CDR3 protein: CASRGDRLNTEAFF
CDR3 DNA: TGTGCCAGCAGGGGGGACAGATTGAACACTGAAGCTTTCTTT

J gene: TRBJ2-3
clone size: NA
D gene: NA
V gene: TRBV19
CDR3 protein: CASSTLLTVERTDTQYF
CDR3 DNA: TGTGCCAGTAGTACCCTACTGACTGTAGAACGCACAGATACGCAGTATTTT

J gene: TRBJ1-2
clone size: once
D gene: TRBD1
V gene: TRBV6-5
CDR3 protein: CAVGSPDRDNLGYTF
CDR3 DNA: TGTGCCGTTGGCTCCCCAGACAGGGATAATCTGGGCTACACCTTC

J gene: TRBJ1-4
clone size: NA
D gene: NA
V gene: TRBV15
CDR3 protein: CATSRGTGGGEKLFF
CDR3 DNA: TGTGCCACCAGCAGAGGAACGGGGGGTGGTGAAAAACTGTTTTTT

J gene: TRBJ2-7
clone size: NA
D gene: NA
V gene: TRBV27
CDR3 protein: CASSWGARLHYEQYF
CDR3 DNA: TGTGCCAGCAGTTGGGGCGCTCGGCTGCACTACGAGCAGTACTTC

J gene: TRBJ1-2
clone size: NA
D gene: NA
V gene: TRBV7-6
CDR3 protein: CASSPGQSAYGYTF
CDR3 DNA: TGTGCCAGCAGCCCGGGACAATCGGCCTATGGCTACACCTTC

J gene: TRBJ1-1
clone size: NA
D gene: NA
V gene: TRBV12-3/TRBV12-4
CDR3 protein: CASSLWATEAFF
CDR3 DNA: TGTGCCAGCAGCCTTTGGGCCACTGAAGCTTTCTTT

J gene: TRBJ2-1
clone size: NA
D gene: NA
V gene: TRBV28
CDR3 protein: CASSQTPIRYNEQFF
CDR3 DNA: TGTGCCAGCAGCCAGACACCGATTAGATACAATGAGCAGTTCTTC

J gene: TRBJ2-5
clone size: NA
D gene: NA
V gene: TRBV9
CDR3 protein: CASSRTGGTQETQYF
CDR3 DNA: TGTGCCAGCAGCAGAACCGGGGGTACTCAAGAGACCCAGTACTTC

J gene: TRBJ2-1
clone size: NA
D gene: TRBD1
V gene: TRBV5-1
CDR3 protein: CASSLGQGANNEQFF
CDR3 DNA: TGCGCCAGCAGCTTGGGACAGGGGGCGAACAATGAGCAGTTCTTC

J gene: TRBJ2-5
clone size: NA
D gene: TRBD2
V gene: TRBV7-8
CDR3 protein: CASSSGLAGLETQYF
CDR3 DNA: TGTGCCAGCAGCTCGGGACTAGCGGGGCTAGAGACCCAGTACTTC

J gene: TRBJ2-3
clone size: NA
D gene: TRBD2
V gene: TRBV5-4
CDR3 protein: CASSPTSGGAGSDTQYF
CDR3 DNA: TGTGCCAGCAGCCCGACTAGCGGGGGGGCCGGGTCAGATACGCAGTATTTT

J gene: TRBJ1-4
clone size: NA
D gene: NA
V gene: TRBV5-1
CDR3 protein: CASSLGRGPNEKLFF
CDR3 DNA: TGCGCCAGCAGCTTGGGCCGAGGTCCTAATGAAAAACTGTTTTTT

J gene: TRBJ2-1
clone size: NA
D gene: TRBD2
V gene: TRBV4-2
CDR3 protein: CASSLGTSGTPYEQFF
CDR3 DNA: TGTGCCAGCAGCCTAGGGACTAGCGGGACCCCCTATGAGCAGTTCTTC

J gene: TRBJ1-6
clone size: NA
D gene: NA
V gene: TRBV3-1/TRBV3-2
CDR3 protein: CASTRQDSPLHF
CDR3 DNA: TGTGCCAGCACCCGACAGGATTCACCCCTCCACTTT

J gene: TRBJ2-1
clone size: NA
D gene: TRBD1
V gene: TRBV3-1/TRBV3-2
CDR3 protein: CASSQEQGASDYNEQFF
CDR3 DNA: TGTGCCAGCAGCCAAGAACAGGGGGCGAGCGACTACAATGAGCAGTTCTTC

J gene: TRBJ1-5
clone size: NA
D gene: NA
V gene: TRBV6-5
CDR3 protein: CASSYSLSSNQPQHF
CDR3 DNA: TGTGCCAGCAGTTACTCGCTTAGTAGCAATCAGCCCCAGCATTTT

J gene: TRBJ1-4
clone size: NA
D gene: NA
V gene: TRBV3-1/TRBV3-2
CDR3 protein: CASSLDREKLFF
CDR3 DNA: TGTGCCAGCAGCCTAGACAGGGAAAAACTGTTTTTT

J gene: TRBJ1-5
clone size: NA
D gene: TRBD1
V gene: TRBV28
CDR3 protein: CASSSKTGVSNQPQHF
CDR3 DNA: TGTGCCAGCAGTTCAAAGACAGGGGTTAGCAATCAGCCCCAGCATTTT

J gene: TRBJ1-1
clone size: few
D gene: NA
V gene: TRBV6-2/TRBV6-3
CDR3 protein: CASSYRQVMSTEAFF
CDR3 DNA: TGTGCCAGCAGTTATAGGCAGGTGATGAGCACTGAAGCTTTCTTT

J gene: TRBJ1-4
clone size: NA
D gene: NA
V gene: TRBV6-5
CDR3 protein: CASSSRWPSTNEKLFF
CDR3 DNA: TGTGCCAGCAGTTCCCGCTGGCCTTCTACTAATGAAAAACTGTTTTTT

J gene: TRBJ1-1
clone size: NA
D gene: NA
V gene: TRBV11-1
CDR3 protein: CASSGRKAFF
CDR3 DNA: TGTGCCAGCAGCGGCAGAAAAGCTTTCTTT